The 25 T cell receptor beta chains presented below share a single source sample, sequenced in a study of CD4 and CD8 cells across lung adenocarcinoma regions. One entry per CDR3 protein results from TCRdb running MiXCR on the PCR reads. The sample shows 8,200 or so distinct CDR3 sequences, about 56% of them seen only once. The sample consisted of CD8+ T cells from the center of a lung tumor. The receptors come from a female donor with lung adenocarcinoma. The CD4 and CD8 labels of this study may be unreliable.

Comment on this clonotype: The junction departs from the called germline gene at one end, perhaps through a read error. The V gene is TRBV6-1, the J gene TRBJ2-3, with D possibly TRBD2 on 6 matching bases. The CDR3 is made up of 15 amino acids. Germline loops: CDR1 MNHNS, CDR2 SASEGT. The chain's CDR3 is CASTAGLWAKDMQYF. The CDR3 DNA sequence: TGTGCCAGCACCGCGGGACTGTGGGCCAAAGATATGCAGTATTTT.

At least ten counts were recorded for this clonotype. The chain uses TRBV6-1 and TRBJ1-5; D is ambiguous. This CDR3 contains 16 residues. Trimming took 6 bases from V and 0 from J, leaving 15 bases between them. Germline V lookup: CDR1 MNHNS, CDR2 SASEGT. The CDR3 spells CASSRSAENSNQPQHF. The CDR3 DNA reads as TGTGCCAGCAGCAGGTCGGCAGAAAATAGCAATCAGCCCCAGCATTTT.

The chain carries TRBV28 and TRBJ2-3; D gene uncertain. Trimming pared 3 bases from V and 1 base from J, leaving 11 bases between. CDR1 is MDHEN and CDR2 is SYDVKM in the germline V gene. The CDR3 is made up of 15 amino acids. CDR3 bases: TGTGCCAGCAGTTTTGCAATGGTTGGCACAGATACGCAGTATTTT. It is translated as CASSFAMVGTDTQYF.

This clonotype was detected a few times. The genes are TRBV4-3 and TRBJ2-5; TRBD2 is a possible D gene (6 bases). Germline assignment: CDR1 LGHNA and CDR2 YSLEER. With 1 base removed from V and 11 bases from J, the gap between germline ends came to 8 bases. The CDR3 is 11 amino acids. CDR3 amino acids: CASSQGREQYF. DNA of the CDR3: TGCGCCAGCAGCCAAGGTCGGGAGCAGTACTTC.

The chain joins TRBV6-1 to TRBJ2-6, with 8 nucleotides matching TRBD1. Matching the DNA end better, TRBJ2-5 makes the J call doubtful. Germline V lookup: CDR1 MNHNS, CDR2 SASEGT. The CDR3 loop spans 16 amino acids. CDR3 sequence reads: CASSELQGDGSYVQYF. The CDR3 nucleotides are TGTGCCAGCAGCGAGTTACAGGGGGATGGGTCCTACGTCCAGTACTTC.

Concerning this clonotype itself: The germline gene is not matched at one end of the junction; a read error may be the cause. The rearrangement links TRBV7-2 to TRBJ2-3; TRBD2 aligns across 13 bases. Germline V lookup: CDR1 SGHTA, CDR2 FQGNSA. There are 19 residues in the CDR3. In nucleotides, the CDR3 is TGTGCCAGCAGTTCCCCAACTAGCGGGGGGGGGAGTAGCACAGAGACGCAGTATTTT. Translated: CASSSPTSGGGSSTETQYF.

This clonotype came up a few times. The chain employs TRBV11-1 and TRBJ2-1; no definite D call. The CDR3 is 14 residues long. Germline CDR1 SGHAT, CDR2 FQDESV (reference sequence). Trimming took 1 base from V and 6 from J, leaving 10 bases between them. The CDR3 DNA is TGTGCCAGCAGCTTAGAGTTAACGTCCAATGAGCAGTTCTTC. As protein: CASSLELTSNEQFF.

In its sample, this clonotype is medium-sized. V usage is TRBV7-3 and J usage is TRBJ2-7; a possible D gene is TRBD1 (5 bases). The germline gives CDR1 SGHTA, CDR2 FQGTGA. V dropped 5 bases and J dropped 2 bases, with 13 bases sitting between them. The CDR3 is 14 amino acids. The CDR3 loop is CASSHRDRPYEQYF. The CDR3 bases are TGTGCCAGCAGCCACCGCGACAGACCCTACGAGCAGTACTTC.

CDR3 residues: CARGLDSVSTGTQYF. The CDR3 DNA reads as TGTGCCCGGGGCTTGGATTCAGTGAGCACAGGGACGCAGTATTTT. This chain connects TRBV12-5 to TRBJ2-3; a weak D match, TRBD1 (6 bases). The germline V gene has CDR1 LGHNT and CDR2 FRNRAP. The CDR3 is 15 amino acids. Supplemented by reference TRBV12-5 and TRBJ2-3, the full variable domain reads DARVTQTPRHKVTEMGQEVTMRCQPILGHNTVFWYRQTMMQGLELLAYFRNRAPLDDSGMPKDRFSAEMPDATLATLKIQPSEPRDSAVYFCARGLDSVSTGTQYFGPGTRLTVL.

The chain combines TRBV27 with TRBJ2-3; 12 positions match TRBD1. The length of the CDR3 is 15 residues. Germline V gene data show CDR1 as MNHEY and CDR2 as SMNVEV (reference sequence). Losses at the gene ends were 9 bases for V and 5 bases for J; bases not matched to a gene: 9. The CDR3: CARGLGTGGVDTQYF. CDR3 DNA sequence: TGTGCCAGGGGTTTAGGGACAGGGGGCGTAGATACGCAGTATTTT.

V gene TRBV7-2 combines with J gene TRBJ2-3; D uncertain. The end of the DNA aligns better with TRBJ2-7, so the J call may be wrong. The CDR3 covers 14 residues. CDR1 SGHTA and CDR2 FQGNSA come from the germline V gene. The CDR3 DNA reads TGTGGCGGCACGGGCGTAGGTAGCACAGATACGCAGTACTTC. Its protein is CGGTGVGSTDTQYF.

This clonotype is large within its sample. The V gene is TRBV7-6, the J gene TRBJ2-1, with TRBD2 identical over 8 bases. Germline CDR1 reads SGHVS; CDR2 reads FNYEAQ. This CDR3 is built from 15 residues. V was pared by 1 base and J by 6 bases, with 5 bases of the junction left unmatched. The CDR3 DNA sequence: TGTGCCAGCAGCTTAGGGTGGACTAGCCCCAATGAGCAGTTCTTC. It translates to CASSLGWTSPNEQFF.

The rearrangement uses TRBV12-3 or TRBV12-4 and TRBJ1-2; TRBD1 aligns across 10 bases. The CDR3 loop spans 14 amino acids. Trimming took 7 bases from V and 3 from J; bases not matched to a gene: 5. This CDR3 reads CASTRDRGYYGYTF. The CDR3 DNA sequence: TGTGCCAGCACCCGGGACAGGGGTTACTATGGCTACACCTTC.

Turning to this clonotype: Since no conserved phenylalanine or tryptophan closes the CDR3, a read error is the likely cause. This chain uses TRBV6-1 with TRBJ2-1, with D perhaps matching TRBD1 or TRBD2 (6 bases each). The better agreement between TRBJ2-5 and the DNA end casts doubt on the J call. CDR3 length equals 14 residues. Germline CDR1 reads MNHNS; CDR2 reads SASEGT. The CDR3 here is CARLGGRAKETQYL. The CDR3 bases are TGTGCGAGGCTCGGGGGCCGTGCCAAAGAGACCCAGTACTTA.

This chain uses TRBV7-2 with TRBJ1-1, with D maybe TRBD1 (5 bases). V lost 1 base to trimming and J lost 7 bases, with 16 bases between them. The CDR3 is 15 amino acids. CDR1 is SGHTA, CDR2 FQGNSA, per germline. CDR3: CASSLDRLGRDEAFF. The CDR3 coding sequence is TGTGCCAGCAGCTTAGATCGTTTGGGCAGGGATGAAGCTTTCTTT.

A remark on this clonotype: Germline and junction disagree at one end, which may indicate a read error. The chain employs TRBV11-2 and TRBJ2-5, with D perhaps matching TRBD1 or TRBD2 (6 bases each). This CDR3 is built from 15 residues. CDR1 is SGHAT and CDR2 is FQNNGV in the germline V gene. The CDR3 region is CARGLGGRDQETQYF. CDR3 in DNA: TGTGCCAGGGGGCTCGGGGGCCGTGACCAAGAGACCCAGTACTTT.

A few counts support this clonotype. The CDR3 does not end in the conserved phenylalanine or tryptophan, so this is likely a read error. No DNA is shown, since the ends of the CDR3 on it are uncertain; the CDR3 is the one TCRdb lists. The chain is built from TRBV12-5 and TRBJ2-5. With termini counted, the CDR3 has 8 amino acids. Germline V gene sequence: CDR1 LGHNT, CDR2 FRNRAP. The CDR3 loop reads CRDAVSPC.

Of note for this clonotype: One junction end disagrees with the germline gene, perhaps due to a read error. V gene TRBV7-2 combines with J gene TRBJ2-3; TRBD2 might be the D (5 bases). CDR1 is SGHTA, CDR2 FQGNSA, per germline. The length of the CDR3 is 14 residues. The CDR3 spells CAGTGVGSPETQYF. The CDR3 nucleotides read TGTGCGGGCACCGGGGTAGGTAGCCCAGAGACGCAGTACTTT.

V usage is TRBV7-6 and J usage is TRBJ2-5; 8 nucleotides agree with TRBD1. Germline-derived CDR1 and CDR2 are SGHVS and FNYEAQ. The CDR3 runs to 14 residues. Trimming took 5 bases from V and 7 from J; bases not matched to a gene: 9. This CDR3 is CASSPGGGPGTQYF. The CDR3 DNA follows: TGTGCCAGCAGCCCAGGGGGCGGACCTGGGACCCAGTACTTC.

This clonotype was picked up a small number of times. No DNA is shown, since the ends of the CDR3 on it are uncertain; the CDR3 is the one TCRdb lists. V and J are TRBV11-1 and TRBJ2-3. The CDR3 totals 15 residues, both ends included. Per the germline V gene, CDR1 is SGHAT and CDR2 is FQDESV (reference sequence). CDR3 residues: CASSLWGPGADIQYF.

V is TRBV11-2 and J is TRBJ2-1, with TRBD2 matching over 8 bases. The DNA end favors TRBJ2-7, so the J call may be wrong. The germline V gene has CDR1 SGHAT and CDR2 FQNNGV. This CDR3 has 15 residues. The CDR3 region is CASSSGGGAKNTQYF. The CDR3 DNA follows: TGTGCCAGCAGCTCGGGGGGGGGGGCTAAAAACACGCAGTACTTC.

This clonotype has a handful of counts. In DNA, the CDR3 is TGTGCCAGCAACCAGGGACTAGCCAAAGAGACTCAGTTCTTC. Protein: CASNQGLAKETQFF. The genes are TRBV6-1 and TRBJ2-1; 9 nucleotides match TRBD2. The germline V gene encodes CDR1 MNHNS and CDR2 SASEGT. The CDR3 is made up of 14 amino acids. Trimming cost V 7 bases and J 13 bases; bases outside gene matches: 14.

The chain links TRBV9 to TRBJ2-2; 10 bases are shared with TRBD2. The CDR3 consists of 18 residues. Germline CDR1 and CDR2: SGDLS and YYNGEE. V was clipped by 4 bases and J by 1 base; unmatched bases: 10. CDR3 DNA: TGTGCCAGCAGCCCCAGGGCTAGCGGGAGTGAGAACACCGGGGAGCTGTTTTTT. It translates to CASSPRASGSENTGELFF.

This clonotype was counted many times. V gene TRBV7-9 combines with J gene TRBJ2-7; the match to TRBD2 covers 12 bases. This CDR3 has 15 residues. CDR1 is SEHNR, CDR2 FQNEAQ, per germline (reference sequence). V was pared by 5 bases and J by 7 bases, with 9 bases of the junction left unmatched. CDR3 DNA sequence: TGTGCCAGCAGCCGCCTGGGACTAGCGGGTCGGGAGCAGTACTTC. Protein sequence: CASSRLGLAGREQYF.

The rearrangement links TRBV6-1 to TRBJ1-4; TRBD1 aligns across 7 bases. V trimming: 4 bases; J trimming: 7 bases; junction bases outside the gene matches: 6. The CDR3 runs 14 residues. The germline gives CDR1 MNHNS, CDR2 SASEGT. CDR3: CASSATDRAEKLFF. In nucleotides, the CDR3 is TGTGCCAGCAGTGCTACCGACAGGGCTGAAAAACTGTTTTTT.